This passage covers 4 T cell receptor beta chains from one sample sequenced in a study of OX40 agonist ivuxolimab in advanced cancers. Profiled with immunoSEQ multiplex PCR; TCRdb holds only in-frame clones, not every one. This table holds about 59,000 clones, 70% to 90% found once. The material sequenced was CD4+ or CD8+ T cells sorted from blood, taken in a trial of the OX40 agonist ivuxolimab. The origin of the receptors is an adult with an advanced solid tumor such as melanoma, head and neck, liver or kidney cancer.

The rearrangement links TRBV25-1 to TRBJ1-4; possibly TRBD1 for D (5 bases). Germline V gene sequence: CDR1 MGHDK, CDR2 SYGVNS. The CDR3 is 17 amino acids. V dropped 7 bases and J dropped 3 bases, with 21 bases sitting between them. In DNA, the CDR3 is TGTGCCAGCACCCAAGGGAGGGGCCCCGCGGCTAATGAAAAACTGTTTTTT. It codes for CASTQGRGPAANEKLFF.

The chain couples TRBV28 to TRBJ2-2; the D gene is possibly TRBD1 (6 bases). This CDR3 comprises 12 residues. Trimming removed 5 bases from V and 8 bases from J, with 9 bases in between. The V gene's germline CDR1 is MDHEN and CDR2 SYDVKM. CDR3 region: CASSQGRGELFF. CDR3 sequence (DNA): TGTGCCAGCAGTCAGGGGCGAGGGGAGCTGTTTTTT.

J is TRBJ2-2 and V is TRBV18, with D perhaps TRBD1 or TRBD2 (5 bases each). The CDR3 consists of 13 residues. Trimming stripped 6 bases from V and 8 bases from J, with 13 bases between. CDR1 is KGHSH, CDR2 LQKENI, per germline. CDR3 nucleotides: TGTGCCAGCTCTAACCAGGGACGAGGGGAGCTGTTTTTT. Protein product: CASSNQGRGELFF.

Only a few counts were recorded for this clone. The rearrangement uses TRBV11-1 and TRBJ2-7; no firm D call. The CDR3 contains 14 residues. V lost 5 bases and J lost 3, with 14 bases in between. CDR1 and CDR2 (germline): SGHAT, FQDESV (reference sequence). CDR3 in DNA: TGTGCCAGCAGCCGGAACCGGGTTGACTACGAGCAGTACTTC. It yields the protein CASSRNRVDYEQYF.